These T cell receptor beta chains were read from a single sample in a study of regulatory T cells in long-lasting Graves disease. In TCRdb, the multiplex PCR reads were re-called with MiXCR into one record per CDR3 protein. The sample carries 650,000 to 850,000 distinct CDR3 sequences, 30% recorded once. The material was peripheral blood mononuclear cells (PBMCs), obtained when the disease was refractory, from a patient treated with antithyroid drugs. The receptors originated from a female donor with Graves disease. Both conserved end residues are part of each CDR3. Fields, in order: clone size, D gene, V gene, J gene, CDR3 protein, CDR3 DNA. D genes are given only for firm matches. Clone size, where shown, is once, few, many, or a class for clones that have expanded.

>few|TRBD1|TRBV6-2/TRBV6-3|TRBJ1-2
CASSYSGTGGTQGGYTF
TGTGCCAGCAGTTACTCGGGGACAGGGGGCACCCAGGGGGGCTACACCTTC
>-|-|TRBV19|TRBJ1-1
CASSHTGRAFF
TGTGCCAGTAGTCACACAGGGAGAGCTTTCTTT
>many|TRBD2|TRBV11-1|TRBJ2-5
CASSLTSVQETQYF
TGTGCCAGCAGCCTGACTAGCGTCCAAGAGACCCAGTACTTC
>-|TRBD2|TRBV11-2|TRBJ2-7
CASSLMVIGTSGSFEQYF
TGTGCCAGCAGCTTAATGGTGATTGGGACTAGCGGGAGTTTCGAGCAGTACTTC
>many|-|TRBV2|TRBJ1-1
CASSDSVDHSMNTEAFF
TGTGCCAGCAGTGATTCGGTGGACCACTCCATGAACACTGAAGCTTTCTTT
>many|TRBD1|TRBV12-5|TRBJ1-2
CASGFTGGNGYTF
TGTGCTAGTGGTTTTACAGGGGGCAATGGCTACACCTTC
>few|-|TRBV9|TRBJ1-1
CASSGDSGGYTEAFF
TGTGCCAGCAGCGGGGATTCGGGCGGCTACACTGAAGCTTTCTTT
>-|TRBD1|TRBV19|TRBJ1-2
CASSTTRPNRGRHGYTF
TGTGCCAGTAGTACTACCCGTCCTAACAGGGGGCGCCATGGCTACACCTTC
>many|-|TRBV7-2|TRBJ1-5
CASSSAGGDQPQHF
TGTGCCAGCAGCTCCGCGGGGGGCGATCAGCCCCAGCATTTT
>-|-|TRBV29-1|TRBJ2-5
CSVGRLTETQYF
TGCAGCGTTGGACGTCTTACGGAGACCCAGTACTTC
>-|TRBD1|TRBV29-1|TRBJ1-1
CSDRTGWNTEAFF
TGCAGCGACCGGACAGGCTGGAACACTGAAGCTTTCTTT
>-|-|TRBV20-1|TRBJ1-2
CSAIYRAVYTF
TGCAGTGCTATCTACAGGGCGGTCTACACCTTC
>once|-|TRBV20-1|TRBJ2-7
CSASGTGSFSYEQYF
TGCAGTGCTAGCGGCACAGGATCCTTCTCCTACGAGCAGTACTTC
>-|-|TRBV29-1|TRBJ2-7
CSVVGGDAYYEQYF
TGCAGCGTTGTTGGGGGCGACGCCTACTACGAGCAGTACTTC
>once|TRBD1|TRBV6-2/TRBV6-3|TRBJ1-1
CASRAGQGIPSTEAFF
TGTGCCAGCAGGGCGGGACAGGGGATTCCTTCGACTGAAGCTTTCTTT
>-|-|TRBV18|TRBJ1-1
CASSPQTVDTEAFF
TGTGCCAGCTCGCCTCAGACAGTGGACACTGAAGCTTTCTTT
>many|-|TRBV6-1|TRBJ2-7
CASSERVDTTYEQYF
TGTGCCAGCAGTGAAAGGGTGGACACAACCTACGAGCAGTACTTC
>-|-|TRBV18|TRBJ1-1
CASSPPGRQRTEAFF
TGTGCCAGCTCACCACCGGGGCGCCAGCGGACTGAAGCTTTCTTT
>once|-|TRBV3-1|TRBJ1-1
CASSQREKSTEAFF
TGTGCCAGCAGCCAGCGAGAAAAGAGCACTGAAGCTTTCTTT
>-|-|TRBV11-1|TRBJ2-7
CASSLAGGRWYEQYF
TGTGCCAGCAGCTTAGCTGGTGGGAGATGGTACGAGCAGTACTTC
>many|TRBD1|TRBV28|TRBJ1-2
CASETGDYGYTF
TGTGCCAGTGAGACAGGGGACTATGGCTACACCTTC
>many|-|TRBV20-1|TRBJ1-2
CSASGQHGIYGYTF
TGCAGTGCTAGCGGGCAGCACGGCATCTATGGCTACACCTTC
>few|TRBD1|TRBV19|TRBJ2-7
CASSINGQDSYEQYF
TGTGCCAGTAGTATAAATGGACAGGATTCCTACGAGCAGTACTTC
>-|-|TRBV11-2|TRBJ2-4
CASSLATGAKNIQYF
TGTGCCAGCAGCTTAGCGACAGGAGCCAAAAACATTCAGTACTTC
>few|TRBD1|TRBV7-9|TRBJ1-4
CAWRDRERGKLFF
TGTGCCTGGCGAGACAGGGAGCGAGGAAAACTGTTTTTT
>few|-|TRBV6-1|TRBJ2-7
CASLSGGRYEQYF
TGTGCCTCCCTGTCTGGGGGCCGGTACGAGCAGTACTTC
>-|-|TRBV5-5|TRBJ1-2
CASSLGAGADYGYTF
TGTGCCAGCAGCTTGGGGGCAGGGGCCGACTATGGCTACACCTTC
>-|-|TRBV11-2|TRBJ1-6
CASSLPMQRGSPLHF
TGTGCCAGCAGCTTACCAATGCAGAGGGGTTCACCCCTCCACTTT
>-|-|TRBV6-1|TRBJ1-5
CASSSWVPGKTQHF
TGTGCCAGCAGCTCGTGGGTGCCAGGGAAGACCCAGCATTTT
>-|-|TRBV6-1|TRBJ1-2
CASSPSGADGGGYTF
TGTGCCAGCAGTCCCTCAGGGGCTGATGGCGGTGGCTACACCTTC
>-|-|TRBV15|TRBJ2-2
CATSRPGRWNTGELFF
TGTGCCACCAGCAGGCCGGGACGGTGGAACACCGGGGAGCTGTTTTTT
>many|TRBD2|TRBV2|TRBJ2-7
CASKPSGNGDEQYF
TGTGCCAGCAAGCCTAGCGGGAACGGGGACGAGCAGTACTTC
>many|TRBD2|TRBV6-1|TRBJ2-7
CASTSSGTGSYEQYF
TGTGCCAGCACCTCTAGCGGGACCGGCTCCTACGAGCAGTACTTC
>many|TRBD2|TRBV11-2|TRBJ2-5
CASSLPREGRETQYF
TGTGCCAGCAGCTTGCCGCGGGAGGGCCGCGAGACCCAGTACTTC
>few|-|TRBV7-9|TRBJ1-6
CASSLPRGARSYNSPLHF
TGTGCCAGCAGCTTACCCCGAGGGGCTCGGTCCTATAATTCACCCCTCCACTTT
>-|TRBD2|TRBV2|TRBJ2-5
CASSPTSGYQETQYF
TGTGCCAGCAGCCCGACTAGCGGTTACCAAGAGACCCAGTACTTC
>many|TRBD1|TRBV28|TRBJ1-2
CASSSLGTGRNYGYTF
TGTGCCAGCAGTTCCCTCGGGACAGGGAGGAACTATGGCTACACCTTC
>many|-|TRBV11-2|TRBJ1-5
CASSLGIQAPQHF
TGTGCCAGCAGCTTGGGAATACAGGCACCCCAGCATTTT
>-|TRBD1|TRBV19|TRBJ1-2
CASSMGQGDFSGYTF
TGTGCCAGTAGTATGGGACAGGGGGATTTTTCTGGCTACACCTTC
>many|-|TRBV11-2|TRBJ1-1
CASSLVGHEAFF
TGTGCCAGCAGCTTAGTGGGACATGAAGCTTTCTTT
>few|TRBD1|TRBV6-1|TRBJ1-1
CASTRGGFLAFF
TGTGCCAGCACGAGAGGGGGCTTTCTTGCTTTCTTT
>many|-|TRBV11-1|TRBJ1-1
CASSSRPGNTEAFF
TGTGCCAGCAGCTCCCGCCCGGGGAACACTGAAGCTTTCTTT
>-|TRBD2|TRBV6-1|TRBJ2-2
CASRKGSRTSGNDANTGELFF
TGTGCCAGCAGGAAAGGATCCCGGACTAGCGGGAACGACGCGAACACCGGGGAGCTGTTTTTT